The 16 T cell receptor beta chains below come from one sample, sequenced in a study of blood T cells in healthy people across ages. Alongside a J-beta primer mix, a sample-barcoded 5' primer served in a second PCR lasting about 6 to 11 cycles. TCRdb re-analysed the 5' RACE reads in MiXCR, keeping a single row per CDR3 protein. This sample has approximately 360,000 distinct CDR3 sequences, with roughly half found just once. Sequencing was performed on blood. The source is a man in his 60s in good health.

V gene TRBV20-1 combines with J gene TRBJ2-1; D ambiguous. Trimming removed 4 bases at V and 4 bases at J, with 11 bases between. Germline lookup yields CDR1 DFQATT and CDR2 SNEGSKA (reference sequence). The CDR3 spans 13 residues. The CDR3 region is CSATGREYNEQFF. The CDR3 DNA reads TGCAGTGCTACTGGTAGGGAATACAATGAGCAGTTCTTC.

The chain recombines TRBV20-1 with TRBJ2-4; unclear D gene. V gave up 5 bases and J gave up 0 bases, with 8 bases separating them. Per germline, CDR1 DFQATT and CDR2 SNEGSKA (reference sequence). This CDR3 has 13 residues. CDR3 in amino acids: CSAWVAAKNIQYF. In DNA form, the CDR3 reads TGCAGTGCTTGGGTGGCAGCCAAAAACATTCAGTACTTC.

This clonotype was found many times. This chain connects TRBV6-5 to TRBJ2-1; tentative D call: TRBD2 (6 bases). This CDR3 spans 12 amino acids. V was cut by 2 bases and J by 7 bases, with 6 bases left in between. Looked up from germline, CDR1 is MNHEY and CDR2 is SVGAGI. The DNA of the CDR3 is TGTGCCAGCAGTTACGGGGGGAATGAGCAGTTCTTC. Its protein product is CASSYGGNEQFF.

The chain is built from TRBV3-1 and TRBJ2-5; a weak D match, TRBD2 (7 bases). V was clipped by 2 bases and J by 3 bases, with 16 bases between them. Germline lookup yields CDR1 LGHDT and CDR2 YNNKEL (reference sequence). This CDR3 is built from 16 residues. DNA of the CDR3: TGTGCCAGCAGCCAACCCCCCTCGGGGGGCAAAGAGACCCAGTACTTC. This translates into CASSQPPSGGKETQYF.

The rearrangement joins TRBV24-1 to TRBJ2-1, with D uncertain. V was pared by 5 bases and J by 10 bases, with 32 bases between. The germline CDR1 and CDR2 sequences are KGHDR and SFDVKD. The CDR3 length is 19 residues. The chain's CDR3 is CATSGPPPPGTSAVGEQFF. The CDR3, as DNA: TGTGCCACCAGTGGCCCTCCCCCGCCTGGCACCTCAGCCGTTGGGGAGCAGTTCTTC.

The V and J genes are TRBV28 and TRBJ2-1; D might be TRBD2 (5 bases). This CDR3 has 14 residues. CDR1 and CDR2 (germline): MDHEN, SYDVKM. V was clipped by 2 bases and J by 6 bases, with 11 bases between them. CDR3 residues: CASSLVGSPNEQFF. The CDR3 coding sequence is TGTGCCAGCAGTTTAGTAGGGAGTCCCAATGAGCAGTTCTTC. Full variable domain (outside the CDR3, taken from reference TRBV28 and TRBJ2-1): DVKVTQSSRYLVKRTGEKVFLECVQDMDHENMFWYRQDPGLGLRLIYFSYDVKMKEKGDIPEGYSVSREKKERFSLILESASTNQTSMYLCASSLVGSPNEQFFGPGTRLTVL.

Here the CDR3 DNA reads TGTGCCAGCAACCCGTTGTCGGACATACGCTACGAGCAGTACTTC. It is translated as CASNPLSDIRYEQYF. The chain carries TRBV7-2 and TRBJ2-5; weak D call: TRBD1 (5 bases). The J call may be faulty, since TRBJ2-7 better matches the DNA end. The CDR3 has 15 residues. From germline, CDR1 is SGHTA and CDR2 FQGNSA.

With respect to this clonotype: Its ends do not fully match the called genes, so a read error is possible. The genes are TRBV5-1 and TRBJ2-4; 7 positions agree with TRBD2. The J call may be mistaken, given a closer DNA end match to TRBJ2-7. This CDR3 has 16 amino acids. The germline gives CDR1 SGHRS, CDR2 YFSETQ. CDR3 DNA: TGCGCCAGCAGTCTGGGTCCTAGCGGCGGTTCCTGCGAGCAGTACTTC. Translating it yields CASSLGPSGGSCEQYF.

This clonotype was detected only once. Mismatch with germline at one junction end may stem from a read error. V usage is TRBV29-1 and J usage is TRBJ2-3; the match to TRBD1 covers 9 bases. This CDR3 contains 15 residues. Germline assignment: CDR1 SQVTM and CDR2 ANQGSEA. The DNA of the CDR3 is TGCAGCGTTGGCGACAGGGGGAGGGGGACAGATACGCGGTATTTT. Encoded protein: CSVGDRGRGTDTRYF.

The V call is TRBV6-1, the J call TRBJ2-3; 9 positions agree with TRBD1. There are 16 residues in the CDR3. V shed 7 bases, J shed 3 bases, and the junction held 11 bases outside the gene matches. The germline CDR1 and CDR2 sequences are MNHNS and SASEGT. The CDR3, as DNA: TGTGCCAGCAAATGGTCTCTGGACAGGGGAACAGATACGCAGTATTTT. The encoded protein is CASKWSLDRGTDTQYF.

This clonotype was counted at least ten times. The chain couples TRBV4-3 to TRBJ2-3; no reliable D call. The V gene's germline CDR1 is LGHNA and CDR2 YSLEER. Between the trimmed V and J ends, which lost 0 bases and 7 bases, there was a span of 11 bases. The CDR3 loop spans 14 amino acids. The CDR3 protein is CASSQERNMNTQYF. CDR3 DNA: TGCGCCAGCAGCCAAGAACGAAACATGAATACGCAGTATTTT.

This rearrangement joins TRBV29-1 to TRBJ2-1; D is unclear. The CDR3 has 10 amino acids. V was cut by 4 bases and J by 7 bases, with 5 bases left in between. Germline V CDR1 and CDR2: SQVTM, ANQGSEA. CDR3 coding DNA: TGCAGCGTTGCAAGTAATGAGCAGTTCTTC. Translation: CSVASNEQFF.

The V and J genes are TRBV5-1 and TRBJ2-7; D possibly corresponds to TRBD1 (6 bases). This CDR3 region has 14 residues. V dropped 2 bases and J dropped 5 bases, with 14 bases sitting between them. CDR1 is SGHRS, CDR2 YFSETQ, per germline. CDR3 in amino acids: CASSFHTGFDEQYF. The CDR3 nucleotides read TGCGCCAGCAGCTTTCACACAGGGTTCGACGAGCAGTACTTC.

The rearrangement uses TRBV11-1 and TRBJ1-2; unclear D gene. Trimming took off 0 bases at V and 5 bases at J, with 10 bases between the two ends. Germline V CDR1 and CDR2: SGHAT, FQDESV (reference sequence). This CDR3 has 14 residues. CDR3 sequence (DNA): TGTGCCAGCAGCTTAGCAGAGGGAAGGTATGGCTACACCTTC. Its translation is CASSLAEGRYGYTF.

Here the CDR3 reads CASSLDGSGVVEQYF. CDR3 coding DNA: TGTGCCAGCAGCTTAGATGGTAGCGGGGTGGTCGAGCAGTACTTC. The genes are TRBV7-2 and TRBJ2-5; 8 bases fit TRBD2. The J call may not be correct, given that the DNA end is closer to TRBJ2-7. This CDR3 has 15 residues. Germline lookup yields CDR1 SGHTA and CDR2 FQGNSA.

This clonotype showed up just a few times. The chain has TRBV6-6 and TRBJ2-1; no reliable D call. CDR1 is MNHNY and CDR2 is SVGAGI in the germline V gene (reference sequence). Trimming took off 4 bases at V and 7 bases at J, with 11 bases between the two ends. This CDR3 is built from 13 residues. The CDR3 nucleotides are TGTGCCAGCAGTTTGCCACAGAGAAATGAGCAGTTCTTC. Translation gives CASSLPQRNEQFF.